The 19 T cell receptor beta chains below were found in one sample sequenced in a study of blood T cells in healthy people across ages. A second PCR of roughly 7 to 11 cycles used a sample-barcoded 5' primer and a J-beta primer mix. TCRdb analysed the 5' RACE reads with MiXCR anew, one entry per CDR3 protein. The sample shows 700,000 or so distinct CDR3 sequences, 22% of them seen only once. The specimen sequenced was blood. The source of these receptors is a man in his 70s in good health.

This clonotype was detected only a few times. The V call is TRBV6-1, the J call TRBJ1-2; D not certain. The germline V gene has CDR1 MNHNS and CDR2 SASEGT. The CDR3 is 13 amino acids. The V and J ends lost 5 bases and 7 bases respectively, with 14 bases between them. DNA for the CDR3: TGTGCCAGCAGTACCTACGGATTATCTGGCTACACCTTC. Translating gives CASSTYGLSGYTF.

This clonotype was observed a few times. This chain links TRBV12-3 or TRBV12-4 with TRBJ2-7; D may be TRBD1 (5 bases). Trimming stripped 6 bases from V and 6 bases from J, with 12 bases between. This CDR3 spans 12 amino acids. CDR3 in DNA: TGTGCCAGCAGCCGGAAGGGGCTCGAGCAGTACGTC. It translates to CASSRKGLEQYV.

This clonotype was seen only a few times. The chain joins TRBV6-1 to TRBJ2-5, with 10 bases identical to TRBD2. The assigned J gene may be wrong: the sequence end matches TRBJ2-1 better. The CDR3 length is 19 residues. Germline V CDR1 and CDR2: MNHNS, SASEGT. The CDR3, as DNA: TGTGCCAGCAGTGAAGCGTTTGCAGGGGCTAGCGGGAGCATGCCTGAGCAGTTCTTC. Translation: CASSEAFAGASGSMPEQFF.

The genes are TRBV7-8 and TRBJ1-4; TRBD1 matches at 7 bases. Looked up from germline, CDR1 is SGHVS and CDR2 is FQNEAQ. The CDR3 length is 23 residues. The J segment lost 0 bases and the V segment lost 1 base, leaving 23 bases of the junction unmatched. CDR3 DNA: TGTGCCAGCAGCTTAGTCCCAATCCTTTCGGGACAGCGAAATTATGCAACTAATGAAAAACTGTTTTTT. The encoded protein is CASSLVPILSGQRNYATNEKLFF.

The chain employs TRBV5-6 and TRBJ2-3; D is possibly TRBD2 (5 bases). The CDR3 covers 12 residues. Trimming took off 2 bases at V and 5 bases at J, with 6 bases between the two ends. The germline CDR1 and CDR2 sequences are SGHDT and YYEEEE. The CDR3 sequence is CASSFGRDTQYF. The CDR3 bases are TGTGCCAGCAGCTTTGGGAGAGATACGCAGTATTTT.

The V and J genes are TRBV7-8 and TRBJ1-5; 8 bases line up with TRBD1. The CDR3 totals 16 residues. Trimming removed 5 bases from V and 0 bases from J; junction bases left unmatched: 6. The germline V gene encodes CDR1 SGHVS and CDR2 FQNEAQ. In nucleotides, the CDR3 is TGTGCCAGCAGCCCATTGACAGGGGCTAGCAATCAGCCCCAGCATTTT. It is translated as CASSPLTGASNQPQHF.

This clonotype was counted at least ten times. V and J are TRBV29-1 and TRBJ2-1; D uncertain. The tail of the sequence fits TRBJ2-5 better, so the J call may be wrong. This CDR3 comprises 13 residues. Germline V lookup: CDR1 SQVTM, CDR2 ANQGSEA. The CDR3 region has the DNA TGCAGCGCACCTAACCACAGTTCAGAGACCCAGTACTTC. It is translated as CSAPNHSSETQYF.

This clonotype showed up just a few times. In DNA, the CDR3 is TGCAGTGCTAGAACCCCAGGGGACGAAAACAATCAGCCCCAGCATTTT. Translating it yields CSARTPGDENNQPQHF. This chain joins TRBV20-1 and TRBJ1-5; D might be TRBD1 (6 bases). V shed 2 bases and J shed 3 bases, with 17 bases lying between them. This CDR3 comprises 16 residues. Germline V gives CDR1 DFQATT, CDR2 SNEGSKA (reference sequence).

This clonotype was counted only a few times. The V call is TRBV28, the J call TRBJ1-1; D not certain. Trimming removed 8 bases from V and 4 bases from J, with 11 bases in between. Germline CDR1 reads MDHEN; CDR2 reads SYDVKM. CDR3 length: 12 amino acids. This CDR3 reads CASERYGTEAFF. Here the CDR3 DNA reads TGTGCCAGCGAGAGGTACGGCACTGAAGCTTTCTTT.

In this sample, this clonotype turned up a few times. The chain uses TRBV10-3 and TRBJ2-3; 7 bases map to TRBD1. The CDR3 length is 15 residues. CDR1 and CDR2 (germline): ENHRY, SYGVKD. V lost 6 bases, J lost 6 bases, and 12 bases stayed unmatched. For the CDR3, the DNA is TGTGCCATCAGGTCCGGACAGGACGTATCGGATACGCAGTATTTT. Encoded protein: CAIRSGQDVSDTQYF.

CDR3 residues: CASSWRENTGELFF. In DNA, the CDR3 is TGCGCCAGCAGCTGGAGGGAGAACACCGGGGAGCTGTTTTTT. V is TRBV5-1 and J is TRBJ2-2, with D maybe TRBD2 (6 bases). Germline assignment: CDR1 SGHRS and CDR2 YFSETQ. Trimming shortened V by 3 bases and J by 1 base, and 7 bases separated the two germline ends. There are 14 residues in the CDR3.

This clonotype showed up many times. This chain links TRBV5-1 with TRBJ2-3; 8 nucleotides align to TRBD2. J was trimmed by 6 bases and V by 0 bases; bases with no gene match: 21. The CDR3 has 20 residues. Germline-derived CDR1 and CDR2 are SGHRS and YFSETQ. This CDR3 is CASSLARPTSGISPPDTQYF. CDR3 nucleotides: TGCGCCAGCAGCTTGGCCCGACCAACTAGCGGTATCTCCCCGCCGGATACGCAGTATTTT.

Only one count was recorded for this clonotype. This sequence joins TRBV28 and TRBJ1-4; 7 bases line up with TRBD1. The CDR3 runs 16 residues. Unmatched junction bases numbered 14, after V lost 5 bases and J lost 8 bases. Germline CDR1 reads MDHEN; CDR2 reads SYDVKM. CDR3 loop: CASSTQGGHAQEKLFF. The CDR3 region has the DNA TGTGCCAGCAGTACCCAGGGGGGCCACGCTCAGGAAAAACTGTTTTTT.

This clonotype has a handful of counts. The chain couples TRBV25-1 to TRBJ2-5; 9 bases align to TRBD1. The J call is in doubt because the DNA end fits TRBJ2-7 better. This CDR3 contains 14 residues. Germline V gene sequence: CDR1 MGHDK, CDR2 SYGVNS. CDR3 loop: CASRGTGNLYEQYF. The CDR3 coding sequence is TGTGCTAGCCGGGGGACAGGGAATTTATACGAGCAGTACTTC.

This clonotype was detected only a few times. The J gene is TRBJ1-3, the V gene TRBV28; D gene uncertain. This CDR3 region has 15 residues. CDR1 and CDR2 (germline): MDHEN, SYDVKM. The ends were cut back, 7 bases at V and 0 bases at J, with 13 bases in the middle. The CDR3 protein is CASTLSVYSGNTIYF. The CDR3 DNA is TGTGCCAGCACGCTAAGCGTTTACTCTGGAAACACCATATATTTT. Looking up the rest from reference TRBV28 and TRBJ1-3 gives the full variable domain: DVKVTQSSRYLVKRTGEKVFLECVQDMDHENMFWYRQDPGLGLRLIYFSYDVKMKEKGDIPEGYSVSREKKERFSLILESASTNQTSMYLCASTLSVYSGNTIYFGEGSWLTVV.

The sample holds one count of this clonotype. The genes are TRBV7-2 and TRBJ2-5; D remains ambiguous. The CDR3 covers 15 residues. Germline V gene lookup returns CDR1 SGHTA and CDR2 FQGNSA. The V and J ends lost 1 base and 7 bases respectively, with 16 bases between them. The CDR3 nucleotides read TGTGCCAGCAGCTTAGTGTTGGGCGGAGAATGGACCCAGTACTTC. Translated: CASSLVLGGEWTQYF.

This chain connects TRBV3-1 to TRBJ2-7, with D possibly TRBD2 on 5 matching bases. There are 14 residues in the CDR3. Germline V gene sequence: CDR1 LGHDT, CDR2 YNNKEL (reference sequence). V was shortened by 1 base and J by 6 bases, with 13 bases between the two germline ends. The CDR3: CASSQGGHPGEQYF. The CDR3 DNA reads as TGTGCCAGCAGCCAAGGAGGGCACCCGGGCGAGCAGTACTTC.

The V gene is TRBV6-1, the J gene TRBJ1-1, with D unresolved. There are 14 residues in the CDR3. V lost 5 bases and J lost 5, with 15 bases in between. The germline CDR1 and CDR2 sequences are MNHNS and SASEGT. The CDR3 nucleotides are TGTGCCAGCAGTCGTGGGCCGGGTCCGACTGAAGCTTTCTTT. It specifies CASSRGPGPTEAFF.

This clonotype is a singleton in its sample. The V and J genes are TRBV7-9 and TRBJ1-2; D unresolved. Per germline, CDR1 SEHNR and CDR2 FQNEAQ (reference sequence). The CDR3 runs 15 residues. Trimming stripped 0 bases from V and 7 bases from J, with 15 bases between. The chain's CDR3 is CASSLALPGWGGYTF. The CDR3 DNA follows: TGTGCCAGCAGCTTAGCGCTGCCGGGCTGGGGTGGCTACACCTTC.